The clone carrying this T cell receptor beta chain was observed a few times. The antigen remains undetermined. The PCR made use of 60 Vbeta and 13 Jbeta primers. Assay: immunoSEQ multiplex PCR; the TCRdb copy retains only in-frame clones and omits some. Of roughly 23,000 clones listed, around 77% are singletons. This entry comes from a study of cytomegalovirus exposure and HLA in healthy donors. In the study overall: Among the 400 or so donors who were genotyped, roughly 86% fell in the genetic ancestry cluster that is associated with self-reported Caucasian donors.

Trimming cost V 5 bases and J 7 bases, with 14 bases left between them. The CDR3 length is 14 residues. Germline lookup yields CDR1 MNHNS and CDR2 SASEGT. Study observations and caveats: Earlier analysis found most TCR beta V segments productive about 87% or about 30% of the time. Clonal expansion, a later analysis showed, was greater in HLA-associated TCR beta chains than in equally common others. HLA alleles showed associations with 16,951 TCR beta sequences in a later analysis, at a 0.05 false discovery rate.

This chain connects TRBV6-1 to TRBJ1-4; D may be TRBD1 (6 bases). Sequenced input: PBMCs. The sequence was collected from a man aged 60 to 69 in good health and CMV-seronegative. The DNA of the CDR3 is TGTGCCAGCAGTATACAGGGAACGATTGAAAAACTGTTTTTT. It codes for CASSIQGTIEKLFF.